These 31 T cell receptor beta chains originate from one sample sequenced in a study of identifying expanded T cells in peripheral blood. Assay: immunoSEQ multiplex PCR; the TCRdb copy retains only in-frame clones and omits some. The table has tens of thousands of clones, more than 70% seen once; the top ten hold under 5%. The sequencing sample was made of blood. These TCRs come from a person between 18 and 69 years old in good health.

The chain has TRBV4-1 and TRBJ2-3; a weak D match, TRBD1 (5 bases). Trimming pared 1 base from V and 1 base from J, leaving 6 bases between. The CDR3 has 14 residues. Germline V gene lookup returns CDR1 MGHRA and CDR2 YSYEKL. The CDR3 sequence is CASSQVGGTDTQYF. CDR3 in DNA: TGCGCCAGCAGCCAAGTAGGGGGCACAGATACGCAGTATTTT.

This clone has a single count. The rearrangement joins TRBV13 to TRBJ1-3; D ambiguous. Trimming shortened V by 5 bases and J by 8 bases, and 13 bases separated the two germline ends. CDR3 length: 13 residues. Looked up from germline, CDR1 is PRHDT and CDR2 is FYEKMQ (reference sequence). The CDR3 protein is CASSLTAEYTIYF. The CDR3 DNA reads TGTGCCAGCAGCCTTACAGCCGAGTACACCATATATTTT.

The chain has TRBV6-5 and TRBJ1-1; D is uncertain. Between the trimmed V and J ends, which lost 6 bases and 1 base, there was a span of 9 bases. Looked up from germline, CDR1 is MNHEY and CDR2 is SVGAGI. This CDR3 has 13 residues. The CDR3 bases are TGTGCCAGCAGCCGAGGGAGGAACACTGAAGCTTTCTTT. Protein sequence: CASSRGRNTEAFF.

The gene calls are TRBV5-6 and TRBJ1-5; no clear D. The CDR3 is 12 residues long. Germline CDR1 reads SGHDT; CDR2 reads YYEEEE. The V end was cut by 3 bases, the J end by 4 bases, with 5 bases between. The CDR3 reads CASSSLNQPQHF. The CDR3 DNA reads as TGTGCCAGCAGCTCGCTGAATCAGCCCCAGCATTTT.

V gene TRBV29-1 combines with J gene TRBJ2-1, with a weak D call TRBD1 (6 bases). Germline V gene lookup returns CDR1 SQVTM and CDR2 ANQGSEA. CDR3 size: 11 residues. With 6 bases removed from V and 11 bases from J, the gap between germline ends came to 14 bases. Here the CDR3 reads CSVPPGTQQFF. In DNA, the CDR3 is TGCAGCGTGCCACCCGGGACACAGCAGTTCTTC.

The chain is built from TRBV18 and TRBJ2-3; D is undetermined. The CDR3 is 13 residues long. Germline lookup yields CDR1 KGHSH and CDR2 LQKENI. Trimming shortened V by 2 bases and J by 2 bases, and 5 bases separated the two germline ends. CDR3 protein: CASSPVHTDTQYF. Here the CDR3 DNA reads TGTGCCAGCTCACCAGTCCACACAGATACGCAGTATTTT.

V usage is TRBV19 and J usage is TRBJ2-7, with D possibly TRBD2 on 6 matching bases. The germline gives CDR1 LNHDA, CDR2 SQIVND (reference sequence). Between the trimmed V and J ends, which lost 5 bases and 4 bases, there was a span of 9 bases. This CDR3 has 12 amino acids. The DNA of the CDR3 is TGTGCCAGTAGTCCCCGGGGGTACGAGCAGTACTTC. Translated: CASSPRGYEQYF. The full variable domain, in which reference TRBV19 and TRBJ2-7 provide the parts outside the CDR3, is DGGITQSPKYLFRKEGQNVTLSCEQNLNHDAMYWYRQDPGQGLRLIYYSQIVNDFQKGDIAEGYSVSREKKESFPLTVTSAQKNPTAFYLCASSPRGYEQYFGPGTRLTVT.

The J gene is TRBJ2-1, the V gene TRBV2; TRBD2 matches at 8 bases. This CDR3 has 15 residues. V was pared by 4 bases and J by 3 bases, with 5 bases of the junction left unmatched. Germline assignment: CDR1 SNHLY and CDR2 FYNNEI. This CDR3 is CASSGPGGLYNEQFF. The CDR3 DNA sequence: TGTGCCAGCAGTGGACCGGGGGGGCTCTACAATGAGCAGTTCTTC.

V and J are TRBV19 and TRBJ1-4; possible D gene TRBD1, 5 bases. Per germline, CDR1 LNHDA and CDR2 SQIVND (reference sequence). Trimming shortened V by 2 bases and J by 4 bases, and 11 bases separated the two germline ends. The CDR3 loop spans 15 amino acids. For the CDR3, the DNA is TGTGCCAGTAGTATAAGGGGCCCTCTTAATGAAAAACTGTTTTTT. Translation gives CASSIRGPLNEKLFF. The complete variable domain, with remaining parts taken from reference TRBV19 and TRBJ1-4, reads DGGITQSPKYLFRKEGQNVTLSCEQNLNHDAMYWYRQDPGQGLRLIYYSQIVNDFQKGDIAEGYSVSREKKESFPLTVTSAQKNPTAFYLCASSIRGPLNEKLFFGSGTQLSVL.

The chain links TRBV7-8 to TRBJ2-2; 14 bases are shared with TRBD2. The CDR3 runs 19 residues. The germline V gene encodes CDR1 SGHVS and CDR2 FQNEAQ. V trimming: 5 bases; J trimming: 7 bases; junction bases outside the gene matches: 15. In DNA form, the CDR3 reads TGTGCCAGCAGCCTAAATGCTCCGGGACTAGCGGGAGCTGACGGGGAGCTGTTTTTT. Protein sequence: CASSLNAPGLAGADGELFF.

The chain combines TRBV5-1 with TRBJ2-1, with 10 positions matching TRBD1. CDR1 and CDR2 (germline): SGHRS, YFSETQ. There are 15 residues in the CDR3. V dropped 0 bases and J dropped 7; count of bases not matched to a gene: 4. This CDR3 reads CASSLGQGAGNEQFF. Written as DNA, the CDR3 is TGCGCCAGCAGCTTGGGACAGGGGGCGGGGAATGAGCAGTTCTTC.

The rearrangement joins TRBV6-1 to TRBJ2-7; TRBD2 might be the D (6 bases). Trimming stripped 2 bases from V and 3 bases from J, with 14 bases between. Per the germline V gene, CDR1 is MNHNS and CDR2 is SASEGT. This CDR3 is built from 15 residues. In DNA, the CDR3 is TGTGCCAGCAGTGAAAGTGGGGGGACCAGCTACGAGCAGTACTTC. It is translated as CASSESGGTSYEQYF.

This chain joins TRBV7-9 and TRBJ1-3; D gene unclear. The CDR3 extends over 14 amino acids. Germline V lookup: CDR1 SEHNR, CDR2 FQNEAQ (reference sequence). Trimming took off 6 bases at V and 1 base at J, with 10 bases between the two ends. CDR3 protein: CASSSSGSGNTIYF. Written as DNA, the CDR3 is TGTGCCAGCAGTTCGTCGGGGTCTGGAAACACCATATATTTT.

The genes are TRBV2 and TRBJ1-3; 7 bases align to TRBD1. Germline V gene data show CDR1 as SNHLY and CDR2 as FYNNEI. The length of the CDR3 is 14 residues. The V gene end was trimmed by 7 bases and the J gene end by 4 bases; junction bases not matched to a gene: 7. The CDR3 bases are TGTGCCAGCACCCAAGACAGGGCGGGAAACACCATATATTTT. This encodes CASTQDRAGNTIYF. The full variable domain, in which reference TRBV2 and TRBJ1-3 provide the parts outside the CDR3, is EPEVTQTPSHQVTQMGQEVILRCVPISNHLYFYWYRQILGQKVEFLVSFYNNEISEKSEIFDDQFSVERPDGSNFTLKIRSTKLEDSAMYFCASTQDRAGNTIYFGEGSWLTVV.

The rearrangement links TRBV5-1 to TRBJ1-2; D perhaps matches TRBD1 (5 bases). CDR1 SGHRS and CDR2 YFSETQ come from the germline V gene. V lost 0 bases, J lost 4 bases, and 13 bases lay in between. The CDR3 covers 15 residues. DNA for the CDR3: TGCGCCAGCAGCTTGGAGGGGATAACCGTCTATGGCTACACCTTC. Translating it yields CASSLEGITVYGYTF. Full variable domain (remainder filled in from reference TRBV5-1 and TRBJ1-2): KAGVTQTPRYLIKTRGQQVTLSCSPISGHRSVSWYQQTPGQGLQFLFEYFSETQRNKGNFPGRFSGRQFSNSRSEMNVSTLELGDSALYLCASSLEGITVYGYTFGSGTRLTVV.

Here the CDR3 DNA reads TGTGCCAGCAGCTTGAAACTAGCGGGGGGTTTGGATACGCAGTATTTT. Amino acid sequence: CASSLKLAGGLDTQYF. The chain employs TRBV5-4 and TRBJ2-3, with TRBD2 matching 12 bases. This CDR3 comprises 16 residues. The V and J ends lost 1 base and 6 bases, in that order; junction bases with no gene match: 6. CDR1 SGHNT and CDR2 YYREEE come from the germline V gene (reference sequence).

This clone turned up a few times. The chain couples TRBV6-4 to TRBJ2-2; D not resolved. Trimming removed 0 bases at V and 2 bases at J, with 7 bases between. Germline values: CDR1 MRHNA, CDR2 SNTAGT. The CDR3 covers 15 residues. The CDR3 protein is CASSDSERNTGELFF. In DNA form, the CDR3 reads TGTGCCAGCAGTGACTCTGAGAGAAACACCGGGGAGCTGTTTTTT.

This chain connects TRBV29-1 to TRBJ2-7; 9 bases agree with TRBD1. This CDR3 has 15 residues. The J segment lost 1 base and the V segment lost 1 base, leaving 5 bases of the junction unmatched. CDR1 is SQVTM, CDR2 ANQGSEA, per germline. CDR3 in amino acids: CSVEGGTGLSYEQYF. The CDR3, as DNA: TGCAGCGTTGAAGGGGGGACAGGGCTATCCTACGAGCAGTACTTC.

This clone was seen once. This sequence joins TRBV30 and TRBJ1-6; D is perhaps TRBD1 (6 bases). CDR3 length: 12 residues. Germline CDR1 is GTSNPN and CDR2 is SVGIG (reference sequence). V dropped 0 bases and J dropped 12 bases, with 9 bases sitting between them. Written as DNA, the CDR3 is TGTGCCTGGAGTGTGGGGGCCGGACCCCTCCACTTT. It encodes CAWSVGAGPLHF.

In this sample, this clone turned up once. The chain employs TRBV30 and TRBJ1-2; 7 nucleotides agree with TRBD1. The ends lost 3 bases at V and 5 bases at J; junction bases unmatched: 6. CDR3 length: 13 residues. Germline assignment: CDR1 GTSNPN and CDR2 SVGIG (reference sequence). The CDR3 nucleotides read TGTGCCTGGAGCCCCGACAGGGATTATGGCTACACCTTC. It translates to CAWSPDRDYGYTF.

The rearrangement joins TRBV14 to TRBJ1-1; D is perhaps TRBD1 (6 bases). V was clipped by 4 bases and J by 4 bases, with 16 bases between them. Germline V lookup: CDR1 SGHDN, CDR2 FVKESK. The CDR3 loop spans 15 amino acids. The CDR3 region has the DNA TGTGCCAGCAGCCCCACCCGGACAGCCTCCACTGAAGCTTTCTTT. It specifies CASSPTRTASTEAFF.

This chain connects TRBV5-4 to TRBJ2-7, with D uncertain. CDR3 length equals 13 residues. Trimming took 4 bases from V and 7 from J, leaving 15 bases between them. Germline CDR1 and CDR2: SGHNT and YYREEE (reference sequence). The CDR3 protein is CASSRGVGQEQYF. The CDR3 DNA follows: TGTGCCAGCAGCCGCGGCGTCGGCCAGGAGCAGTACTTC.

This clone was seen more than once but under ten times. The sample has other DNA sequences that encode this CDR3 too. V and J are TRBV27 and TRBJ2-5, with 8 nucleotides matching TRBD1. The CDR3 spans 13 residues. The trim removed 6 bases at V and 4 bases at J, leaving 4 bases unmatched. Germline CDR1 and CDR2: MNHEY and SMNVEV (reference sequence). The CDR3 region is CASSLDRGETQYF. CDR3 DNA: TGTGCCAGCAGCTTAGACAGGGGAGAGACCCAGTACTTC.

As DNA, the CDR3 is TGTGCCAGCAGCGTAGCCACCTATGGCTACACCTTC. This encodes CASSVATYGYTF. The genes are TRBV9 and TRBJ1-2; D gene uncertain. V lost 0 bases, J lost 4 bases, and 4 bases lay in between. Germline CDR1 SGDLS, CDR2 YYNGEE. The CDR3 extends over 12 amino acids.

The V and J genes are TRBV18 and TRBJ1-1, with 10 nucleotides matching TRBD1. Germline V gene lookup returns CDR1 KGHSH and CDR2 LQKENI. Trimming at V came to 6 bases and at J to 6 bases, leaving 4 bases not matched to a gene. The CDR3 loop spans 13 amino acids. The CDR3 sequence: CASSGQGGAEAFF. DNA for the CDR3: TGTGCCAGCTCTGGACAGGGGGGGGCTGAAGCTTTCTTT.

This rearrangement joins TRBV21-1 to TRBJ1-1; no check of the table's D call, TRBD1, against the DNA was made. TRBV21-1 is labeled a pseudogene. CDR3 length: 16 amino acids. In DNA, the CDR3 is TGTGCCAGCAGCAAACGAGCCAGGGGACGGAACACTGAAGCTTTCTTT. Amino acid sequence: CASSKRARGRNTEAFF.

This sequence joins TRBV11-2 and TRBJ2-2; D is ambiguous. CDR3 size: 12 residues. The V gene's germline CDR1 is SGHAT and CDR2 FQNNGV. V lost 4 bases to trimming and J lost 8 bases, with 8 bases between them. In DNA form, the CDR3 reads TGTGCCAGCAGCTGGCGACAAGGGGAGCTGTTTTTT. Residues: CASSWRQGELFF.

The J gene is TRBJ1-6, the V gene TRBV10-1; 9 nucleotides align to TRBD1. V lost 5 bases to trimming and J lost 6 bases; unmatched junction nucleotides: 11. CDR1 and CDR2 from the germline V gene are WNHNN and SYGVQD (reference sequence). CDR3 length: 17 residues. CDR3 coding DNA: TGCGCCAGCAGTCCCGGGACAGGGATAGGCGGTAATTCACCCCTCCACTTT. This sequence encodes CASSPGTGIGGNSPLHF.

The rearrangement uses TRBV28 and TRBJ2-1; possibly TRBD2 for D (6 bases). The CDR3 length is 13 residues. Germline V CDR1 and CDR2: MDHEN, SYDVKM. V lost 6 bases, J lost 6 bases, and 12 bases lay in between. The CDR3: CASSGTSSNEQFF. CDR3 nucleotide sequence: TGTGCCAGCAGCGGGACTTCGAGCAATGAGCAGTTCTTC.

V usage is TRBV7-9 and J usage is TRBJ1-1; D remains unclear. Trimming left V 8 bases short and J 0 bases short, with 4 bases between. This CDR3 comprises 11 residues. Germline V CDR1 and CDR2: SEHNR, FQNEAQ (reference sequence). This CDR3 is CASVMNTEAFF. For the CDR3, the DNA is TGTGCCAGCGTTATGAACACTGAAGCTTTCTTT.

Sample share makes this clone medium-sized. The identical CDR3 is also encoded by other nucleotide sequences in the sample. J is TRBJ2-7 and V is TRBV2; D is uncertain. Germline V gene data show CDR1 as SNHLY and CDR2 as FYNNEI. Trimming took 4 bases from V and 3 from J, leaving 7 bases between them. The CDR3 is 12 residues long. The CDR3 DNA is TGTGCCAGCAGTGGATCAGGCTACGAGCAGTACTTC. Translated, it gives CASSGSGYEQYF.